Shown below are 22 T cell receptor beta chains from a single sample sequenced in a study of T cells after yellow fever vaccination. TCRdb recomputed calls from the 5' RACE reads with MiXCR, one row per CDR3 protein. The sample shows roughly 120,000 distinct CDR3 sequences, 6.5% to 9% of them seen only once. This specimen was CD4+ T cells sorted from PBMCs, taken approximately 40 days after the first yellow fever vaccination. The source of these receptors is a man between 18 and 29 years old who received the YFV17D yellow fever vaccine.

This clonotype was counted only a few times. The chain joins TRBV6-1 to TRBJ1-4; 7 bases are shared with TRBD1. Germline V gene sequence: CDR1 MNHNS, CDR2 SASEGT. After removal of 1 base from V and 7 bases from J, the junction contained 9 bases not matched to a gene. The CDR3 length is 16 residues. The CDR3 loop is CASSEGNRGRREKLFF. CDR3 DNA: TGTGCCAGCAGTGAAGGGAACAGGGGTCGGCGTGAAAAACTGTTTTTT.

This clonotype was detected many times. The chain is built from TRBV20-1 and TRBJ2-5; D gene unclear. Trimming cost V 4 bases and J 2 bases, with 11 bases left between them. The CDR3 runs to 13 residues. CDR1 and CDR2 (germline): DFQATT, SNEGSKA (reference sequence). The CDR3 reads CSATPLGQETQYF. The CDR3 DNA reads TGCAGTGCTACCCCGCTGGGTCAAGAGACCCAGTACTTC.

This clonotype was observed at least ten times. CDR3 sequence reads: CSARVLATSFYYNEQFF. CDR3 sequence (DNA): TGCAGTGCTAGAGTCCTAGCGACATCGTTCTACTACAATGAGCAGTTCTTC. The chain employs TRBV20-1 and TRBJ2-1, with a weak D call TRBD2 (6 bases). The CDR3 length is 17 residues. CDR1 is DFQATT, CDR2 SNEGSKA, per germline (reference sequence). Trimming cost V 1 base and J 3 bases, with 19 bases left between them.

This clonotype was counted many times. The rearrangement joins TRBV5-1 to TRBJ2-3, with 8 bases lining up with TRBD2. Germline assignment: CDR1 SGHRS and CDR2 YFSETQ. This CDR3 has 17 amino acids. Trimming removed 7 bases from V and 2 bases from J; junction bases left unmatched: 15. The CDR3 nucleotides are TGCGCCAGCCGCCTGGAGGTGGCGGGGGGTGTCACAGATACGCAGTATTTT. Translating it yields CASRLEVAGGVTDTQYF.

This clonotype came up many times. The chain couples TRBV3-1 to TRBJ2-1; 9 bases agree with TRBD2. Germline CDR1 is LGHDT and CDR2 is YNNKEL (reference sequence). The CDR3 runs to 15 residues. The ends lost 2 bases at V and 5 bases at J; junction bases unmatched: 4. The CDR3 DNA follows: TGTGCCAGCAGCCAATGGGGCGGGGGGGACAATGAGCAGTTCTTC. This sequence encodes CASSQWGGGDNEQFF.

This clonotype was observed a few times. The chain combines TRBV24-1 with TRBJ2-2; D gene uncertain. In germline, CDR1 is KGHDR, CDR2 SFDVKD. V was cut by 3 bases and J by 6 bases, with 13 bases left in between. CDR3 length: 15 residues. The CDR3 DNA follows: TGTGCCACCAGTGATCCTCGGGCCGGCGCCGGGGAGCTGTTTTTT. Translated, it gives CATSDPRAGAGELFF.

This clonotype was seen only a few times. The chain links TRBV6-5 to TRBJ1-5; D is undetermined. This CDR3 comprises 14 residues. Germline lookup yields CDR1 MNHEY and CDR2 SVGAGI. The V gene lost 2 bases and the J gene lost 0 bases, with 5 bases spanning the gap. This CDR3 reads CASSYISSNQPQHF. CDR3 in DNA: TGTGCCAGCAGTTACATCAGTAGCAATCAGCCCCAGCATTTT.

This clonotype was seen repeatedly, ten times or more. The genes are TRBV27 and TRBJ1-2, with D perhaps TRBD1 (6 bases). This CDR3 contains 14 residues. Germline CDR1 reads MNHEY; CDR2 reads SMNVEV (reference sequence). Trimming shortened V by 5 bases and J by 0 bases, and 10 bases separated the two germline ends. The CDR3 loop is CASSRGAANYGYTF. In DNA, the CDR3 is TGTGCCAGCAGTAGGGGGGCCGCTAACTATGGCTACACCTTC.

This clonotype was recorded many times. The chain carries TRBV24-1 and TRBJ2-1; D perhaps matches TRBD2 (6 bases). Germline CDR1 reads KGHDR; CDR2 reads SFDVKD. The CDR3 totals 16 residues. With 4 bases removed from V and 0 bases from J, the gap between germline ends came to 12 bases. CDR3 DNA: TGTGCCACCAGTGACCAGGACGGGAGCTCCTACAATGAGCAGTTCTTC. Translated: CATSDQDGSSYNEQFF.

This clonotype was found many times. The rearrangement links TRBV18 to TRBJ2-4, with D possibly being TRBD1 (5 bases). This CDR3 spans 15 amino acids. V was clipped by 3 bases and J by 2 bases, with 11 bases between them. CDR1 KGHSH and CDR2 LQKENI come from the germline V gene. CDR3 in DNA: TGTGCCAGCTCACCGTCGACAGTGACCAAAAACATTCAGTACTTC. This translates into CASSPSTVTKNIQYF.

This clonotype was seen at least ten times. This chain links TRBV20-1 with TRBJ1-3; no firm D call. Per germline, CDR1 DFQATT and CDR2 SNEGSKA (reference sequence). The CDR3 length is 15 residues. The V end lost 5 bases, the J end lost 4 bases, and 18 bases lay between the germline ends. This chain's CDR3 is CSAPEKGVFGNTIYF. The CDR3 region has the DNA TGCAGTGCTCCCGAGAAGGGAGTCTTCGGAAACACCATATATTTT.

This clonotype has at least ten counts. The chain links TRBV5-1 to TRBJ1-1; D is unclear. V was pared by 0 bases and J by 5 bases, with 8 bases between. The CDR3 contains 13 residues. The germline CDR1 and CDR2 sequences are SGHRS and YFSETQ. Written as DNA, the CDR3 is TGCGCCAGCAGCTTGGTCGTAGATACTGAAGCTTTCTTT. Translation: CASSLVVDTEAFF.

This clonotype showed up many times. The rearrangement joins TRBV12-3 or TRBV12-4 to TRBJ2-5, with 7 bases aligning to TRBD2. This CDR3 has 17 amino acids. The V gene end was trimmed by 6 bases and the J gene end by 3 bases; junction bases not matched to a gene: 16. The CDR3: CASSRAGSGSTKETQYF. The CDR3 nucleotides are TGTGCCAGCAGCCGAGCGGGGTCAGGGTCAACAAAAGAGACCCAGTACTTC.

The chain carries TRBV7-2 and TRBJ2-2, with 8 bases that match TRBD2. The germline V gene encodes CDR1 SGHTA and CDR2 FQGNSA. The junction had 9 bases not matched to a gene; V was cut back by 2 bases and J by 4 bases. The CDR3 has 17 residues. The CDR3 coding sequence is TGTGCCAGCAGCTTACGGTTCGGGGGGGTTCGCACCGGGGAGCTGTTTTTT. Residues: CASSLRFGGVRTGELFF.

A few counts support this clonotype. The rearrangement joins TRBV5-1 to TRBJ2-4, with D possibly being TRBD2 (5 bases). V was trimmed by 4 bases and J by 8 bases, leaving 16 bases between them. The V gene's germline CDR1 is SGHRS and CDR2 YFSETQ. This CDR3 has 14 residues. In DNA form, the CDR3 reads TGCGCCAGCAGCCCCGAGAGGGCGTCGGACATTCAGTACTTC. This sequence encodes CASSPERASDIQYF.

This clonotype showed up many times. V gene TRBV5-1 combines with J gene TRBJ2-5; 8 bases align to TRBD1. The CDR3 length is 16 residues. Germline V CDR1 and CDR2: SGHRS, YFSETQ. Trimming took 4 bases from V and 5 from J; bases not matched to a gene: 13. CDR3 sequence reads: CASSGIRDRRRETQYF. In DNA, the CDR3 is TGCGCCAGCAGCGGTATAAGGGACAGGCGGCGGGAGACCCAGTACTTC. Together with reference TRBV5-1 and TRBJ2-5, the CDR3 gives the full variable domain: KAGVTQTPRYLIKTRGQQVTLSCSPISGHRSVSWYQQTPGQGLQFLFEYFSETQRNKGNFPGRFSGRQFSNSRSEMNVSTLELGDSALYLCASSGIRDRRRETQYFGPGTRLLVL.

This clonotype was seen ten or more times. The CDR3 loop reads CASSRSGVNTGELFF. CDR3 in DNA: TGCGCCAGCAGCCGTAGCGGGGTGAACACCGGGGAGCTGTTTTTT. This rearrangement joins TRBV5-1 to TRBJ2-2; 8 nucleotides match TRBD2. CDR3 length: 15 residues. Per germline, CDR1 SGHRS and CDR2 YFSETQ. J gave up 1 base and V 4 bases, and 3 bases lay outside the gene matches.

Worth noting for this clonotype: This may stem from a read error, because a much larger clone lies one nucleotide away. The rearrangement uses TRBV5-1 and TRBJ1-1; possible D gene TRBD1, 6 bases. The CDR3 runs to 15 residues. The V gene's germline CDR1 is SGHRS and CDR2 YFSETQ. The CDR3 DNA sequence: TGCGCCAGCAGCTTACAGGGAATTGGTGACACTGAAGCTCTCTTT. Its protein product is CASSLQGIGDTEALF.

The sample holds many counts of this clonotype. The chain uses TRBV9 and TRBJ2-1; 11 positions agree with TRBD1. There are 15 residues in the CDR3. J was trimmed by 4 bases and V by 2 bases; bases with no gene match: 2. CDR1 and CDR2 (germline): SGDLS, YYNGEE. CDR3 nucleotide sequence: TGTGCCAGCAGCGTTCGGGACAGGGGGTACAATGAGCAGTTCTTC. It yields the protein CASSVRDRGYNEQFF. Variable domain in full (rest from reference TRBV9 and TRBJ2-1): DSGVTQTPKHLITATGQRVTLRCSPRSGDLSVYWYQQSLDQGLQFLIQYYNGEERAKGNILERFSAQQFPDLHSELNLSSLELGDSALYFCASSVRDRGYNEQFFGPGTRLTVL.

This clonotype showed up many times. This chain links TRBV4-1 with TRBJ2-3; 7 bases are a match to TRBD1. The J segment lost 4 bases and the V segment lost 2 bases, leaving 3 bases of the junction unmatched. The CDR3 runs to 14 residues. The germline gives CDR1 MGHRA, CDR2 YSYEKL. CDR3 residues: CASSQPTGADTQYF. The DNA of the CDR3 is TGCGCCAGCAGCCAACCTACAGGGGCAGATACGCAGTATTTT.

At least ten counts were recorded for this clonotype. The CDR3 DNA follows: TGTGCCAGCAGAAAGGAGAGCTCCTATAATTCACCCCTCCACTTT. Its protein is CASRKESSYNSPLHF. This chain links TRBV2 with TRBJ1-6; D ambiguous. Germline lookup yields CDR1 SNHLY and CDR2 FYNNEI. The CDR3 is 15 residues long. The V end lost 6 bases, the J end lost 0 bases, and 9 bases lay between the germline ends.

This clonotype came up many times. The gene calls are TRBV5-6 and TRBJ2-5; D is perhaps TRBD1 or TRBD2 (5 bases each). V dropped 0 bases and J dropped 7 bases, with 10 bases sitting between them. There are 13 residues in the CDR3. CDR1 SGHDT and CDR2 YYEEEE come from the germline V gene. In DNA form, the CDR3 reads TGTGCCAGCAGCTTGGCGGGGCCGGCGACCCAGTACTTC. Protein: CASSLAGPATQYF.